This entry describes one TCR beta chain. In the original workflow: Researchers report that nucleated cell counts were estimated from reference gene primer amplification. Repertoires were generated with immunoSEQ multiplex PCR, while TCRdb's copy carries only in-frame clones and drops some. Clone size and the V and J calls come from that table; the DNA yielded D and trimming. The table includes roughly 260,000 clones, about 88% detected once. From germline, CDR1 is MNHEY and CDR2 SMNVEV (reference sequence). The CDR3 covers 15 residues. Unmatched junction bases numbered 9, after V lost 7 bases and J lost 5 bases. The record originates from a study of blood T cell repertoires in COVID-19. Study at large: Material from acute and convalescent COVID-19 was sourced from the United States, Italy and Spain. PBMCs, B-cell-depleted T cells, or T cells provided the cDNA or gDNA that made up the material.

The sample comprised peripheral blood. The J gene is TRBJ2-3, the V gene TRBV27; 10 nucleotides match TRBD2. The origin of this receptor is a woman in her 40s who had recovered from COVID-19. The CDR3 nucleotides are TGTGCCAGCACCCCCGGACTAGCGGAGGGAGATACGCAGTATTTT. Translated: CASTPGLAEGDTQYF.